This record covers a single T cell receptor (beta chain). This record belongs to a study of CD8+ T cells in alopecia areata. The V and J ends lost 4 bases and 0 bases respectively, with 15 bases between them. CDR1 and CDR2 from the germline V gene are SGHRS and YFSETQ. The CDR3 extends over 16 amino acids. Once RNA had been extracted, it was reverse transcribed into cDNA to act as the sequencing template. The table came from immunoSEQ multiplex PCR; TCRdb's copy has only in-frame clones and leaves some out. The sample carries 200,000 to 250,000 clones, approximately 47% recorded once. Regarding treatment: oral pan-JAK inhibitor, 5-10 mg twice daily.

This chain connects TRBV5-1 to TRBJ2-3; D not certain. This specimen consisted of CD4+ T cells sorted from blood, obtained at approximately week 36, from a patient treated with tofacitinib. This receptor was obtained from a human donor with alopecia areata. The CDR3 protein is CASSKADLTSTDTQYF. The CDR3 nucleotides read TGCGCCAGCAGCAAGGCGGATTTAACTAGCACAGATACGCAGTATTTT.